This TCR beta chain comes out of a study of cytomegalovirus exposure and HLA in healthy donors. Findings and caveats of the study: Later analysis identified a missense DCLRE1C variant that was linked to TCR beta V- and J-gene trimming.

At the time of sampling, donors were nominally healthy, though unrecorded immune exposures were likely. The PCR made use of 60 Vbeta and 13 Jbeta primers. The table came from immunoSEQ multiplex PCR; TCRdb's copy has only in-frame clones and leaves some out. The sample carries fewer than 75,000 clones, roughly 84% recorded once. A word on this clone: Its antigen is not known.

There are 13 residues in the CDR3. V lost 6 bases to trimming and J lost 4 bases, with 13 bases between them. CDR1 and CDR2 (germline): SGHRS, YFSETQ. This clonotype was obtained from a man aged 25-45 years in good health and CMV-seronegative. The sample comprised PBMCs. The J gene is TRBJ2-5, the V gene TRBV5-1, with D perhaps TRBD2 (5 bases). The CDR3 nucleotides read TGCGCCAGCAATTCCCGGGCGGGAGAGACCCAGTACTTC. Protein: CASNSRAGETQYF. Looking up the rest from reference TRBV5-1 and TRBJ2-5 gives the full variable domain: KAGVTQTPRYLIKTRGQQVTLSCSPISGHRSVSWYQQTPGQGLQFLFEYFSETQRNKGNFPGRFSGRQFSNSRSEMNVSTLELGDSALYLCASNSRAGETQYFGPGTRLLVL.